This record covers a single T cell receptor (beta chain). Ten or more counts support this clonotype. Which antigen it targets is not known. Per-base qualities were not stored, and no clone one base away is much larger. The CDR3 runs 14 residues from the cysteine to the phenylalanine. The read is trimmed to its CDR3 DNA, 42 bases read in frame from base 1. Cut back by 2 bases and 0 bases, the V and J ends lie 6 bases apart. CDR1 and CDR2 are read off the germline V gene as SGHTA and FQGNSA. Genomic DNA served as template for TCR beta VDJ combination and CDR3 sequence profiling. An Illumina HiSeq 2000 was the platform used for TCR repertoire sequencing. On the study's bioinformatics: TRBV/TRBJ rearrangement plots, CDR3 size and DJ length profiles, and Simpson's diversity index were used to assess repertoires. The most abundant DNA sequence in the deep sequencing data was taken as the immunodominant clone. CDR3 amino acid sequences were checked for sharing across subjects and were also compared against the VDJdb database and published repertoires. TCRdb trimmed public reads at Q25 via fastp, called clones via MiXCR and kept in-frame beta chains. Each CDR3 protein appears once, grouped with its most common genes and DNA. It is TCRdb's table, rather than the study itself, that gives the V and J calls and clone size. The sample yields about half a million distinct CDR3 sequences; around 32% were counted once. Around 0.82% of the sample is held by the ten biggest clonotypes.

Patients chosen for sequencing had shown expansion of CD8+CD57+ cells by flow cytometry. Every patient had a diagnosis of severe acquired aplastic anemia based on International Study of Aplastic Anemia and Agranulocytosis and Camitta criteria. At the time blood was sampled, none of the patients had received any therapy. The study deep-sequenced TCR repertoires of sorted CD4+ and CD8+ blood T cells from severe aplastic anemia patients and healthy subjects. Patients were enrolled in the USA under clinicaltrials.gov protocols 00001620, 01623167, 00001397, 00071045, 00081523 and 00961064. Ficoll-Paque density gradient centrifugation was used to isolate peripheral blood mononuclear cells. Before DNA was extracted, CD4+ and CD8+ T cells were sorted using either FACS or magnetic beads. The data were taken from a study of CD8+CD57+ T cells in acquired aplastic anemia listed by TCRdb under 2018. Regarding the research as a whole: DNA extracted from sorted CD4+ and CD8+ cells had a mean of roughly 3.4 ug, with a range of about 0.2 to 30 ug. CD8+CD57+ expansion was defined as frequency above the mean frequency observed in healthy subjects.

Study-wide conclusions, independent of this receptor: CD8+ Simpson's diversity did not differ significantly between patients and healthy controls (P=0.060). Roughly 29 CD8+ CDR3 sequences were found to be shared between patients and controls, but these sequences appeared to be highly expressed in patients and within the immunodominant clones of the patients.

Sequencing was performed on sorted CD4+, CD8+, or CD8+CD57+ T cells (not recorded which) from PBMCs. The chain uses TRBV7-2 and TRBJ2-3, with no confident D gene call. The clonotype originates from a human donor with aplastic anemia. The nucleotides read TGTGCCAGCAGCTTAAATCCAAGCACAGATACGCAGTATTTT. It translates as CASSLNPSTDTQYF.